The entry that follows covers one TCR beta chain sequence. This entry is derived from a study of response to subunit inactivated influenza vaccine. TCRdb reprocessed the RT-PCR reads via MiXCR and lists one record per CDR3 protein. The data show under 200,000 distinct CDR3 sequences, over 9.5% seen once. Germline V gives CDR1 SGHVS, CDR2 FNYEAQ. The CDR3 loop spans 17 amino acids. After removal of 3 bases from V and 5 bases from J, the junction contained 7 bases not matched to a gene. These data were also reused for a study on T cells expressing NK-cell markers. That work contributes: UMIs were included in TCR beta cDNA generated by 5'RACE template switching. The authors derived TCR beta repertoires from sorted CD3+CD56+NKG2C+, CD3+CD56+NKG2C- and CD3+CD56-NKG2C+ T cells. The sequencing cohort of eight donors included seven HCMV-seropositive individuals and one seronegative individual. In four donors, these clonotypes also led the CD3+CD56-NKG2C+ fraction. There remained a lack of clarity about HCMV specificity of expanded NKG2C+ T cell clones.

This chain uses TRBV7-6 with TRBJ2-3; 14 bases map to TRBD2. This sample comprised CD8+ T cells sorted from PBMCs, obtained 11 to 12 days after vaccination. The TCR sequence derives from a man between 45 and 60 years old who received an inactivated influenza vaccine. In nucleotides, the CDR3 is TGTGCCAGCAGCTTTAGGACTAGCGGGAGGTCGGTAGATACGCAGTATTTT. It translates to CASSFRTSGRSVDTQYF.